The subject of this entry is one TCR beta chain. The antigen it binds to is not known. Base quality data are lacking; no much larger clone is found one base away. The source of the sample is a study of T cell changes during pregnancy in multiple sclerosis (dated by TCRdb to between 2018 and 2021). At the level of the whole study: The study looked at changes in the T cell repertoire across pregnancy in women with multiple sclerosis.

Library creation used the immunoSEQ multiplex PCR assay. Held by TCRdb, this immuneACCESS table contains in-frame sequences only and omits some clones. Under half of the omission traces to an unresolved V gene where checked; the cause of the rest is unknown. The sample data list about 70,000 clones, and 92% of these were observed just once. Over 0.25% of the sample lies in the top ten. For this chain, trimming is 5 bases at the V end and 5 bases at the J end, and the number of junction bases without a gene match is 12. From the cysteine through the phenylalanine, the CDR3 covers 16 amino acids. Only the CDR3 part of the read is kept: 48 bases, read in frame from the first base. CDR1 and CDR2 are drawn from the germline V gene (reference sequence): MNHEY, SMNVEV.

The sequencing here drew on CD4+ T cells from peripheral blood mononuclear cells, taken after pregnancy. This chain is built from TRBV27 and TRBJ2-5; TRBD1 aligns with 9 central bases. This sequence originates from a female donor with multiple sclerosis, enrolled in a pregnancy study. The CDR3 loop reads CASSTYRGQGRETQYF. The nucleotides are TGTGCCAGCAGTACCTATCGCGGACAGGGGAGGGAGACCCAGTACTTC.